A selection of T cell receptor beta chains follows, all from one sample in a study of blood T cells in healthy people across ages. TCRdb re-derived calls from the 5' RACE reads in MiXCR, one entry per CDR3 protein. The sample lists about 1.6 million distinct CDR3 sequences; roughly 30% were seen once. Sequencing was done on a sample of blood. The receptors originated from a woman aged 25 to 39 in good health. Both conserved end residues are part of each CDR3. The order of the fields is CDR3 DNA, CDR3 protein, clone size, J gene, D gene, V gene. The D gene is left open where the match is weak. Clone size is shown for a subset of rows, as once, few, many or a class of expanded clone.

CDR3 DNA: TGCAGTGCGAAGCGGGACTCCTACGAGCAGTACTTC; CDR3 protein: CSAKRDSYEQYF; clone size: few; J gene: TRBJ2-7; D gene: TRBD2; V gene: TRBV20-1
CDR3 DNA: TGTGCCAGCAGCCAAGTTTCACAGCGGGCCATAACAGATACGCAGTATTTT; CDR3 protein: CASSQVSQRAITDTQYF; clone size: few; J gene: TRBJ2-3; D gene: NA; V gene: TRBV3-1
CDR3 DNA: TGTGCCAGCAGCCCACCCCTGACTAGCGGGACCCACGAGCAGTACTTC; CDR3 protein: CASSPPLTSGTHEQYF; clone size: NA; J gene: TRBJ2-7; D gene: TRBD2; V gene: TRBV7-9
CDR3 DNA: TGTGCCAGCAGTCTAGGTTTGGGGCCGAGCTCCTACAATGAGCAGTTCTTC; CDR3 protein: CASSLGLGPSSYNEQFF; clone size: few; J gene: TRBJ2-1; D gene: NA; V gene: TRBV28
CDR3 DNA: TGCGCCAGCAGCCAGAGTTTAGCGGGAAACCTCTACAATGAGCAGTTCTTC; CDR3 protein: CASSQSLAGNLYNEQFF; clone size: few; J gene: TRBJ2-1; D gene: TRBD2; V gene: TRBV4-1
CDR3 DNA: TGTGCCAGCAGCGTAGAGGGTGGGACTAGCGGGACCTCAGGGACCCAGTACTTC; CDR3 protein: CASSVEGGTSGTSGTQYF; clone size: NA; J gene: TRBJ2-5; D gene: TRBD2; V gene: TRBV9
CDR3 DNA: TGTGCCAGCAGCATGGACAGGGTGTACGGCTACACCTTC; CDR3 protein: CASSMDRVYGYTF; clone size: NA; J gene: TRBJ1-2; D gene: TRBD1; V gene: TRBV5-4
CDR3 DNA: TGCAGCGTTAAAACAGGGCCCTCCTATGGCTACACCTTC; CDR3 protein: CSVKTGPSYGYTF; clone size: NA; J gene: TRBJ1-2; D gene: NA; V gene: TRBV29-1
CDR3 DNA: TGTGCCAGCAGCCAAACCGGGACTAGCGGGGCCCCTAAACAGTATTTT; CDR3 protein: CASSQTGTSGAPKQYF; clone size: NA; J gene: TRBJ2-3; D gene: TRBD2; V gene: TRBV14
CDR3 DNA: TGTGCCAGCAGTCCCCTAGGTTTGCGGGAGTTCTCCGAGCAGTACTTC; CDR3 protein: CASSPLGLREFSEQYF; clone size: few; J gene: TRBJ2-7; D gene: TRBD2; V gene: TRBV27
CDR3 DNA: TGTGCCAGCAGCTTCACAGGGAGCTATGGCTACACCTTC; CDR3 protein: CASSFTGSYGYTF; clone size: many; J gene: TRBJ1-2; D gene: NA; V gene: TRBV7-2
CDR3 DNA: TGTGCCAGCAGCGGATTCATCCAGGCGAACACCGGGGAGCTGTTTTTT; CDR3 protein: CASSGFIQANTGELFF; clone size: many; J gene: TRBJ2-2; D gene: NA; V gene: TRBV9
CDR3 DNA: TGTGCCAGCAGCCAAGACGAGGGTTTCTACAATGAGCAGTTCTTC; CDR3 protein: CASSQDEGFYNEQFF; clone size: few; J gene: TRBJ2-1; D gene: NA; V gene: TRBV3-1
CDR3 DNA: TGCAGCGTTGAAGTCGGGGAGAGTGAAAAACTGTTTTTT; CDR3 protein: CSVEVGESEKLFF; clone size: NA; J gene: TRBJ1-4; D gene: NA; V gene: TRBV29-1
CDR3 DNA: TGTGCCAGCAGCTTAGCCCGTGAAACAGGGGCCGGCGAGCAGTACTTC; CDR3 protein: CASSLARETGAGEQYF; clone size: NA; J gene: TRBJ2-7; D gene: TRBD1; V gene: TRBV7-6
CDR3 DNA: TGTGCCAGCAGCCCAGGGACAGCAGGGGAGGGCTACACCTTC; CDR3 protein: CASSPGTAGEGYTF; clone size: once; J gene: TRBJ1-2; D gene: TRBD1; V gene: TRBV7-3
CDR3 DNA: TGCAGTGCTAGAATGCGTCCCGTGGGCGAGCAGTACTTC; CDR3 protein: CSARMRPVGEQYF; clone size: few; J gene: TRBJ2-7; D gene: NA; V gene: TRBV20-1
CDR3 DNA: TGTGCCAGCAGCTGGGTATCGTTTGTATATACGCAGTATTTT; CDR3 protein: CASSWVSFVYTQYF; clone size: NA; J gene: TRBJ2-3; D gene: NA; V gene: TRBV21-1
CDR3 DNA: TGTGCCAGCAGTTCCAAACAAATGACCGTGTCGTACGAGCAGTACTTC; CDR3 protein: CASSSKQMTVSYEQYF; clone size: many; J gene: TRBJ2-7; D gene: NA; V gene: TRBV27
CDR3 DNA: TGTGCCAGCAGCGTAGGTCCTGAACGCGGGAATGAGCAGTTCTTC; CDR3 protein: CASSVGPERGNEQFF; clone size: NA; J gene: TRBJ2-1; D gene: NA; V gene: TRBV9
CDR3 DNA: TGTGCCAGCAACACGGACAGGGTCAAAGCTGATAAGTTCTTC; CDR3 protein: CASNTDRVKADKFF; clone size: NA; J gene: TRBJ2-1; D gene: TRBD1; V gene: TRBV7-2
CDR3 DNA: TGCGCCAGCAGCCGGAGTTGGAATGAGCAGTTCTTC; CDR3 protein: CASSRSWNEQFF; clone size: NA; J gene: TRBJ2-1; D gene: NA; V gene: TRBV4-1
CDR3 DNA: TGTGCCAGCAGTTACACGGCCAGTTATCGTGGCTACACCTTC; CDR3 protein: CASSYTASYRGYTF; clone size: NA; J gene: TRBJ1-2; D gene: NA; V gene: TRBV6-2/TRBV6-3